The sequence of this T cell receptor (beta chain) was determined in a study of persistence of HIV-infected CD4 T cells. Looking at the study overall: Isolated cells were CMV- and HIV-1 Gag-responding CD4+ T cells. A couple of participants gave one leukapheresis sample; others gave up to about 180 mL blood repeatedly.

Germline values: CDR1 SGHRS, CDR2 YFSETQ. The CDR3 has 16 amino acids. Trimming shortened V by 4 bases and J by 4 bases, and 20 bases separated the two germline ends. The immunoSEQ assay was version 4, run in survey mode. Assay used: immunoSEQ multiplex PCR; TCRdb lists only in-frame clones, some missing. The sample carries over 30,000 clones, around four fifths recorded once. The stimulus was an HIV-1 Gag 15-mer peptide pool, about 1.1 ug/peptide/mL. Memory cells lacking CD40L and CD69 with high CD45RO were sorted. For about 17 hours, CD8-depleted PBMCs received anti-CD28/CD49d costimulation, a CD40-blocking antibody and enfuvirtide. Of note for this clone: The target antigen is unknown.

The rearrangement uses TRBV5-1 and TRBJ1-1, with D perhaps matching TRBD1 (6 bases). The sequence was obtained from an adult with HIV. The donor label of this sample is uncertain. This specimen consisted of cultured CD4+ T cells from PBMCs, obtained from a patient who received antiretroviral therapy. Written as DNA, the CDR3 is TGCGCCAGCAGCCCCGGGCCCCATGAGGGGGTCACTGAAGCTTTCTTT. It specifies CASSPGPHEGVTEAFF.